Following are 2 T cell receptor beta chains from one sample sequenced in a study of blood T cells in healthy people across ages. A second PCR, run for about 7 to 11 cycles, used a sample-barcoded 5' primer plus a J-beta primer mix. Using its own MiXCR run on the 5' RACE reads, TCRdb lists one record per CDR3 protein. This table has around 1,700,000 distinct CDR3 sequences, roughly 28% appearing once. Sequencing was carried out using blood. The receptor source for this set is a woman aged 25 to 39 in good health.

The rearrangement joins TRBV29-1 to TRBJ1-1, with D perhaps matching TRBD1 (5 bases). Trimming left V 1 base short and J 1 base short, with 10 bases between. Looked up from germline, CDR1 is SQVTM and CDR2 is ANQGSEA. The CDR3 consists of 14 residues. Here the CDR3 reads CSVEGGGPNTEAFF. For the CDR3, the DNA is TGCAGCGTTGAAGGGGGGGGACCGAACACTGAAGCTTTCTTT.

The CDR3 DNA reads TGTGCTAGTGGTTTAGATACCGGGACTAGAGATCTTCATGAGCAGTTCTTC. It specifies CASGLDTGTRDLHEQFF. The rearrangement links TRBV12-5 to TRBJ2-1; 8 bases are a match to TRBD2. This CDR3 is built from 17 residues. V was clipped by 3 bases and J by 8 bases; unmatched bases: 15. Germline loops: CDR1 LGHNT, CDR2 FRNRAP.